These 26 T cell receptor beta chains share one sample of origin, sequenced in a study of T cell repertoires in cytomegalovirus infection (dated by TCRdb to the late 2010s). Sequenced using an Illumina HiSeq 1500. The public reads were quality trimmed at Q25 with fastp and then assembled into clones with MiXCR by TCRdb, keeping productive beta chains. Entries that share a CDR3 protein sequence are merged under the most common genes and DNA. This sample holds around 490,000 distinct CDR3 sequences; more than 25% were observed only once. Approximately 13% of the sample comes from the top ten. What was sequenced was PBMCs. The receptors derive from a human donor in good health (CMV status not recorded). Some clones in this sample may be carry-over from other donors' samples.

This clonotype was observed once. A much larger clone differs from this one at a single base, so this may be a read error. This chain joins TRBV12-3 or TRBV12-4 and TRBJ2-1, with TRBD2 matching over 8 bases. The V gene end was trimmed by 7 bases and the J gene end by 7 bases; junction bases not matched to a gene: 9. The CDR3 covers 14 residues. The CDR3 loop is CASIIREGWNEQFF. The CDR3 DNA follows: TGTGCCAGCATCATCCGGGAGGGCTGGAATGAGCAGTTCTTC.

The chain is built from TRBV5-1 and TRBJ2-3, with TRBD1 as a possible D gene (6 bases). The CDR3 has 15 residues. Looked up from germline, CDR1 is SGHRS and CDR2 is YFSETQ. V shed 3 bases and J shed 0 bases, with 11 bases lying between them. CDR3 in DNA: TGCGCCAGCAGCTCGCGACAGGCGAGCACAGATACGCAGTATTTT. It encodes CASSSRQASTDTQYF.

This clonotype turned up a few times. V and J are TRBV7-2 and TRBJ2-1; no definite D call. Per the germline V gene, CDR1 is SGHTA and CDR2 is FQGNSA. This CDR3 region has 11 residues. Trimming left V 3 bases short and J 9 bases short, with 6 bases between. The CDR3 DNA is TGTGCCAGCAGCTTTAGAAGTGAGCAGTTCTTC. It specifies CASSFRSEQFF.

This clonotype has a handful of counts. V gene TRBV6-2 or TRBV6-3 combines with J gene TRBJ1-5; 7 nucleotides match TRBD1. This CDR3 comprises 15 residues. After removal of 4 bases from V and 0 bases from J, the junction contained 3 bases not matched to a gene. The germline CDR1 and CDR2 sequences are MNHEY and SVGEGT. CDR3 sequence (DNA): TGTGCCAGCAGTTTTGGACAGGTTAGCAATCAGCCCCAGCATTTT. This translates into CASSFGQVSNQPQHF.

There are a few counts of this clonotype. This CDR3 is CATHGDTEAFF. CDR3 nucleotide sequence: TGTGCCACACATGGAGACACTGAAGCTTTCTTT. The rearrangement joins TRBV28 to TRBJ1-1; D unclear. V was cut by 10 bases and J by 3 bases, with 9 bases left in between. There are 11 residues in the CDR3. CDR1 MDHEN and CDR2 SYDVKM come from the germline V gene.

The J gene is TRBJ2-3, the V gene TRBV20-1, with no clear D. The CDR3 loop spans 13 amino acids. The germline gives CDR1 DFQATT, CDR2 SNEGSKA (reference sequence). V lost 0 bases and J 2 bases, leaving 6 bases between the germline ends. The CDR3: CSARDTNTDTQYF. The CDR3 DNA reads as TGCAGTGCTAGAGACACGAACACAGATACGCAGTATTTT.

The gene calls are TRBV11-2 and TRBJ2-2; 8 positions match TRBD2. V trimming: 7 bases; J trimming: 14 bases; junction bases outside the gene matches: 12. This CDR3 is 13 amino acids long. The germline gives CDR1 SGHAT, CDR2 FQNNGV. For the CDR3, the DNA is TGTGCCAGCACGAAAGGCGGGGGGAGGCCTCTGTTTTTT. It is translated as CASTKGGGRPLFF.

The J gene is TRBJ2-1, the V gene TRBV5-1; 7 bases align to TRBD2. Trimming took 6 bases from V and 0 from J; bases not matched to a gene: 6. This CDR3 region has 15 residues. Looked up from germline, CDR1 is SGHRS and CDR2 is YFSETQ. CDR3 sequence: CASNPRDYSYNEQFF. The CDR3 coding sequence is TGCGCCAGCAACCCAAGGGACTACTCCTACAATGAGCAGTTCTTC. The full variable domain, in which reference TRBV5-1 and TRBJ2-1 provide the parts outside the CDR3, is KAGVTQTPRYLIKTRGQQVTLSCSPISGHRSVSWYQQTPGQGLQFLFEYFSETQRNKGNFPGRFSGRQFSNSRSEMNVSTLELGDSALYLCASNPRDYSYNEQFFGPGTRLTVL.

The chain links TRBV20-1 to TRBJ2-3; possible D gene TRBD2, 5 bases. The CDR3 is made up of 11 amino acids. V lost 3 bases to trimming and J lost 4 bases, with 5 bases between them. CDR1 is DFQATT and CDR2 is SNEGSKA in the germline V gene (reference sequence). The CDR3, as DNA: TGCAGTGCTAGGGAGGCAGATACGCAGTATTTT. It codes for CSAREADTQYF.

This clonotype turned up a few times. This rearrangement joins TRBV11-1 to TRBJ2-1; TRBD1 aligns across 9 bases. Per germline, CDR1 SGHAT and CDR2 FQDESV (reference sequence). This CDR3 is 16 amino acids long. Trimming at V came to 5 bases and at J to 2 bases, leaving 7 bases not matched to a gene. CDR3 sequence (DNA): TGTGCCAGCAGCCCTAACGGACAGGGGCCCTACAATGAGCAGTTCTTC. It translates to CASSPNGQGPYNEQFF.

The V call is TRBV29-1, the J call TRBJ2-5; D may be TRBD1 (5 bases). The CDR3 has 13 residues. CDR1 and CDR2 from the germline V gene are SQVTM and ANQGSEA. Trimming removed 4 bases at V and 5 bases at J, with 14 bases between. CDR3 sequence reads: CSVASRGVETQYF. The CDR3, as DNA: TGCAGCGTTGCGTCTAGGGGCGTTGAGACCCAGTACTTC.

This clonotype occurred many times. The chain carries TRBV7-2 and TRBJ2-4; D might be TRBD2 (6 bases). The CDR3 is 15 amino acids. The ends were cut back, 5 bases at V and 8 bases at J, with 19 bases in the middle. The V gene's germline CDR1 is SGHTA and CDR2 FQGNSA. CDR3 sequence: CASSPRETGRDIQYF. DNA of the CDR3: TGTGCCAGCAGCCCTCGGGAGACGGGTCGGGACATTCAGTACTTC.

The chain joins TRBV18 to TRBJ2-7; the D call may be TRBD1 or TRBD2 (5 bases each). Germline V lookup: CDR1 KGHSH, CDR2 LQKENI. The CDR3 runs 14 residues. Trimming removed 5 bases from V and 1 base from J, with 12 bases in between. In nucleotides, the CDR3 is TGTGCCAGCTCAAAGGGACGGCGATCCTACGAGCAGTACTTC. Encoded protein: CASSKGRRSYEQYF.

This clonotype was seen a few times. The chain joins TRBV6-5 to TRBJ2-5; D gene uncertain. Trimming left V 0 bases short and J 7 bases short, with 3 bases between. CDR3 length equals 11 residues. Germline V gives CDR1 MNHEY, CDR2 SVGAGI. CDR3: CASSYSATQYF. The CDR3 DNA follows: TGTGCCAGCAGTTACTCGGCGACCCAGTACTTC.

This clonotype occurred many times. The gene calls are TRBV28 and TRBJ2-5; 10 bases align to TRBD2. Germline V gene lookup returns CDR1 MDHEN and CDR2 SYDVKM. This CDR3 region has 17 residues. The V gene end was trimmed by 3 bases and the J gene end by 5 bases; junction bases not matched to a gene: 12. The CDR3 DNA follows: TGTGCCAGCAGTTTCCTAGCGGGAGAGGAATTGAGGGAGACCCAGTACTTC. Encoded protein: CASSFLAGEELRETQYF.

CDR3 DNA: TGCAGTGCTAGAGAGTATGGGGTCTTTCAGCCCCAGCATTTT. Translated, it gives CSAREYGVFQPQHF. The chain links TRBV20-1 to TRBJ1-5; the D is unclear. The CDR3 loop spans 14 amino acids. V lost 0 bases, J lost 6 bases, and 12 bases lay in between. The V gene's germline CDR1 is DFQATT and CDR2 SNEGSKA (reference sequence).

At least ten counts were recorded for this clonotype. The J gene is TRBJ1-5, the V gene TRBV6-5; TRBD1 is a possible D gene (6 bases). The CDR3 sequence is 13 residues long. V shed 6 bases and J shed 9 bases, with 15 bases lying between them. CDR1 and CDR2 from the germline V gene are MNHEY and SVGAGI. CDR3 in DNA: TGTGCCAGCAGGAAGACAGGTGTTGGGCCCCAGCATTTT. Translation gives CASRKTGVGPQHF.

The gene calls are TRBV5-8 and TRBJ2-3; the match to TRBD2 covers 8 bases. Germline V CDR1 and CDR2: SGHTS, YDEGEE. The ends lost 4 bases at V and 1 base at J; junction bases unmatched: 8. This CDR3 has 16 residues. The CDR3 DNA is TGTGCCAGCAGCCTCACCGGGACTAGTGGCACAGATACGCAGTATTTT. It is translated as CASSLTGTSGTDTQYF. The variable domain in full, completed from reference TRBV5-8 and TRBJ2-3, reads EAGVTQSPTHLIKTRGQQATLRCSPISGHTSVYWYQQALGLGLQFLLWYDEGEERNRGNFPPRFSGRQFPNYSSELNVNALELEDSALYLCASSLTGTSGTDTQYFGPGTRLTVL.

This clonotype was observed many times. The chain employs TRBV7-2 and TRBJ2-1, with TRBD2 identical over 7 bases. The J segment lost 1 base and the V segment lost 4 bases, leaving 4 bases of the junction unmatched. Germline V CDR1 and CDR2: SGHTA, FQGNSA. This CDR3 has 15 amino acids. The CDR3 bases are TGTGCCAGCAGCTGGGCTAGCGGATCCTACAATGAGCAGTTCTTC. Protein product: CASSWASGSYNEQFF.

This clonotype appeared many times. V usage is TRBV7-2 and J usage is TRBJ2-1; D remains unclear. The length of the CDR3 is 12 residues. CDR1 is SGHTA and CDR2 is FQGNSA in the germline V gene. Trimming left V 2 bases short and J 12 bases short, with 11 bases between. Here the CDR3 DNA reads TGTGCCAGCAGCTTATCGAACCAGGTGCAGTTCTTC. This codes for CASSLSNQVQFF.

The chain's CDR3 is CASSGRPGGQGEKLFF. CDR3 nucleotide sequence: TGTGCCAGCAGCGGACGACCAGGGGGCCAGGGCGAAAAACTGTTTTTT. This chain connects TRBV11-2 to TRBJ1-4; TRBD1 matches at 8 bases. Trimming at V came to 5 bases and at J to 8 bases, leaving 13 bases not matched to a gene. CDR1 and CDR2 from the germline V gene are SGHAT and FQNNGV. The CDR3 length is 16 residues. The complete variable domain, with remaining parts taken from reference TRBV11-2 and TRBJ1-4, reads EAGVAQSPRYKIIEKRQSVAFWCNPISGHATLYWYQQILGQGPKLLIQFQNNGVVDDSQLPKDRFSAERLKGVDSTLKIQPAKLEDSAVYLCASSGRPGGQGEKLFFGSGTQLSVL.

In its sample, this clonotype was seen a few times. The chain couples TRBV4-1 to TRBJ2-1, with TRBD2 matching 9 bases. CDR1 and CDR2 from the germline V gene are MGHRA and YSYEKL. CDR3 length: 15 residues. J was trimmed by 3 bases and V by 4 bases; bases with no gene match: 4. CDR3 nucleotide sequence: TGCGCCAGCAGCCGACTAGCGGCCCTCTACAATGAGCAGTTCTTC. It codes for CASSRLAALYNEQFF.

The table lists this clonotype with a few counts. This chain links TRBV20-1 with TRBJ2-7; 11 nucleotides line up with TRBD1. V gave up 6 bases and J gave up 5 bases; unmatched junction bases: 6. Germline-derived CDR1 and CDR2 are DFQATT and SNEGSKA (reference sequence). This CDR3 region has 13 residues. CDR3 bases: TGCAGTGCCCTTCGGGACAGGGGGGACGAGCAGTACTTC. Translation: CSALRDRGDEQYF.

The chain is built from TRBV28 and TRBJ2-4; possibly TRBD1 for D (6 bases). Trimming removed 7 bases at V and 0 bases at J, with 19 bases between. CDR1 and CDR2 from the germline V gene are MDHEN and SYDVKM. CDR3 length: 17 residues. DNA of the CDR3: TGTGCCAGCAACTCGGGACACCTGATTATAGCCAAAAACATTCAGTACTTC. It codes for CASNSGHLIIAKNIQYF.

V usage is TRBV6-8 and J usage is TRBJ2-1, with TRBD2 matching 8 bases. V dropped 4 bases and J dropped 4; count of bases not matched to a gene: 6. CDR1 MNHGY and CDR2 SAAAGT come from the germline V gene. The CDR3 contains 15 residues. In DNA form, the CDR3 reads TGTGCCAGCAGTTTGACTAGCGCTAGGTACAATGAGCAGTTCTTC. Translation gives CASSLTSARYNEQFF.

This clonotype has at least ten counts. J is TRBJ2-3 and V is TRBV7-6; 8 bases map to TRBD2. The CDR3 runs to 16 residues. The ends lost 5 bases at V and 4 bases at J; junction bases unmatched: 11. CDR1 and CDR2 from the germline V gene are SGHVS and FNYEAQ. The CDR3 region is CASSTLAGTRADTQYF. The CDR3 nucleotides read TGTGCCAGCAGCACGCTCGCGGGGACTAGGGCAGATACGCAGTATTTT.